This TCR beta chain was identified during a study of T cell responses to AZD1222 COVID-19 vaccine. Study observations and caveats: Clonal diversity may have been underestimated in mostly white British donors. Reportedly, nearly half the spike-specific TCRs target unmutated variant regions. Vaccine-related CD4 TCRs covered spike, predominating at 160-218 and 743-854.

It was second doses at about 4 or about 12 weeks that were pooled. As concerns this clone: The target antigen is unknown.

CDR1 is SGHTA and CDR2 is FQGNSA in the germline V gene. J lost 8 bases, V lost 3 bases, and 12 bases had no gene match. The CDR3 covers 15 residues. Sequencing used immunoSEQ multiplex PCR; TCRdb keeps in-frame clones, though not all of them. The sample holds over 85,000 clones; around 90% are singletons and the top ten take around 15%. This sequence originates from an adult who received the AZD1222 COVID-19 vaccine. V is TRBV7-2 and J is TRBJ1-2; 7 nucleotides align to TRBD1. The sample here was peripheral blood, taken 28 days after the second AZD1222 dose. In nucleotides, the CDR3 is TGTGCCAGCAGCTTCCCAGGGGGTAGGAATAGGGGCTACACCTTC. It yields the protein CASSFPGGRNRGYTF. The full variable domain, with the rest looked up from reference TRBV7-2 and TRBJ1-2, is GAGVSQSPSNKVTEKGKDVELRCDPISGHTALYWYRQSLGQGLEFLIYFQGNSAPDKSGLPSDRFSAERTGGSVSTLTIQRTQQEDSAVYLCASSFPGGRNRGYTFGSGTRLTVV.